The 21 T cell receptor beta chains presented below share a single source sample, sequenced in a study of OX40 agonist ivuxolimab in advanced cancers. Clones were read by immunoSEQ multiplex PCR, and TCRdb kept only the in-frame ones, dropping some. The table lists fewer than 70,000 clones, 85% to 95% of them singletons. The sequencing here drew on CD4+ or CD8+ T cells sorted from blood, taken in a trial of the OX40 agonist ivuxolimab. The receptor set was obtained from an adult with an advanced solid tumor such as melanoma, head and neck, liver or kidney cancer.

V usage is TRBV5-5 and J usage is TRBJ1-1; the match to TRBD1 covers 9 bases. Trimming removed 4 bases from V and 1 base from J; junction bases left unmatched: 5. The V gene's germline CDR1 is SGHKS and CDR2 YYEKEE (reference sequence). The CDR3 sequence is 15 residues long. CDR3 residues: CASSVNRGQNTEAFF. The CDR3 bases are TGTGCCAGCAGCGTAAACAGGGGGCAGAACACTGAAGCTTTCTTT. Drawing the rest from reference TRBV5-5 and TRBJ1-1, the complete variable domain is DAGVTQSPTHLIKTRGQQVTLRCSPISGHKSVSWYQQVLGQGPQFIFQYYEKEERGRGNFPDRFSARQFPNYSSELNVNALLLGDSALYLCASSVNRGQNTEAFFGQGTRLTVV.

This chain uses TRBV27 with TRBJ1-1; maybe TRBD1 (5 bases). This CDR3 comprises 14 residues. V was shortened by 5 bases and J by 1 base, with 11 bases between the two germline ends. Germline CDR1 MNHEY, CDR2 SMNVEV (reference sequence). The CDR3, as DNA: TGTGCCAGCAGTCCGGGGGGTCGGAACACTGAAGCTTTCTTT. It is translated as CASSPGGRNTEAFF.

The CDR3 sequence: CASSTIKGQGSNQPQHF. The CDR3 coding sequence is TGTGCCAGCAGCACCATTAAGGGGCAGGGGAGCAATCAGCCCCAGCATTTT. J is TRBJ1-5 and V is TRBV28; possibly TRBD1 for D (6 bases). Germline lookup yields CDR1 MDHEN and CDR2 SYDVKM. This CDR3 is built from 17 residues. Trimming removed 6 bases at V and 1 base at J, with 19 bases between. Supplemented by reference TRBV28 and TRBJ1-5, the full variable domain reads DVKVTQSSRYLVKRTGEKVFLECVQDMDHENMFWYRQDPGLGLRLIYFSYDVKMKEKGDIPEGYSVSREKKERFSLILESASTNQTSMYLCASSTIKGQGSNQPQHFGDGTRLSIL.

V is TRBV27 and J is TRBJ1-2, with D possibly TRBD1 on 6 matching bases. The CDR3 contains 13 residues. V gave up 2 bases and J gave up 5 bases, with 9 bases separating them. Germline V gives CDR1 MNHEY, CDR2 SMNVEV (reference sequence). The CDR3 DNA follows: TGTGCCAGCAGTTTACGGGGGGCTTATGGCTACACCTTC. This translates into CASSLRGAYGYTF.

This chain links TRBV30 with TRBJ1-2; no clear D. V lost 4 bases to trimming and J lost 0 bases, with 9 bases between them. The CDR3 covers 13 residues. From germline, CDR1 is GTSNPN and CDR2 SVGIG (reference sequence). CDR3 in amino acids: CAWKQSTNYGYTF. CDR3 DNA: TGTGCCTGGAAACAGTCTACTAACTATGGCTACACCTTC.

The chain carries TRBV6-5 and TRBJ1-2, with 8 bases lining up with TRBD1. Germline V lookup: CDR1 MNHEY, CDR2 SVGAGI. V lost 6 bases, J lost 3 bases, and 6 bases stayed unmatched. The CDR3 is 14 amino acids. CDR3 DNA: TGTGCCAGCAGAACGGACAGGGTGTACTATGGCTACACCTTC. Residues: CASRTDRVYYGYTF.

This sequence joins TRBV6-6 and TRBJ2-1, with a possible D match to TRBD1 (5 bases). CDR1 and CDR2 from the germline V gene are MNHNY and SVGAGI (reference sequence). The V and J ends lost 6 bases and 5 bases respectively, with 17 bases between them. The CDR3 is 15 residues long. Here the CDR3 reads CASSKTTSDNNEQFF. For the CDR3, the DNA is TGTGCCAGCAGCAAGACGACGTCGGACAACAATGAGCAGTTCTTC.

The chain has TRBV4-2 and TRBJ2-7, with D possibly TRBD1 on 5 matching bases. The germline CDR1 and CDR2 sequences are LGHNA and YNFKEQ. There are 14 residues in the CDR3. Trimming pared 0 bases from V and 7 bases from J, leaving 13 bases between. The CDR3 region has the DNA TGTGCCAGCAGCCAAGACGTCAGGGTGGGAGAGCAGTACTTC. It specifies CASSQDVRVGEQYF.

The V gene is TRBV6-1, the J gene TRBJ2-7; 11 bases are a match to TRBD1. CDR1 and CDR2 from the germline V gene are MNHNS and SASEGT. The length of the CDR3 is 15 residues. Losses at the gene ends were 1 base for V and 4 bases for J; bases not matched to a gene: 3. CDR3 residues: CASSEGGTGGYEQYF. In DNA, the CDR3 is TGTGCCAGCAGTGAAGGGGGGACAGGGGGTTACGAGCAGTACTTC.

This sequence joins TRBV30 and TRBJ2-7; D is uncertain. The CDR3 sequence is 14 residues long. CDR1 is GTSNPN and CDR2 is SVGIG in the germline V gene (reference sequence). V shed 4 bases and J shed 2 bases, with 15 bases lying between them. CDR3 sequence reads: CAWNQKGNAYEQYF. CDR3 DNA sequence: TGTGCCTGGAATCAAAAGGGAAACGCCTACGAGCAGTACTTC.

The rearrangement joins TRBV27 to TRBJ2-7; D is undetermined. This CDR3 spans 15 amino acids. V was trimmed by 0 bases and J by 1 base, leaving 10 bases between them. Germline V gene data show CDR1 as MNHEY and CDR2 as SMNVEV (reference sequence). The CDR3 sequence: CASSLSSGGSYEQYF. DNA of the CDR3: TGTGCCAGCAGTTTATCGTCGGGCGGTTCCTACGAGCAGTACTTC.

The chain employs TRBV6-5 and TRBJ2-1; no clear D. Per the germline V gene, CDR1 is MNHEY and CDR2 is SVGAGI. The CDR3 consists of 13 residues. The ends were cut back, 9 bases at V and 0 bases at J, with 9 bases in the middle. CDR3 in DNA: TGTGCCAGTGGACCCAGCTCCTACAATGAGCAGTTCTTC. Translated, it gives CASGPSSYNEQFF.

J is TRBJ2-3 and V is TRBV18; no reliable D call. CDR3 length: 14 amino acids. Per germline, CDR1 KGHSH and CDR2 LQKENI. V was cut by 3 bases and J by 4 bases, with 11 bases left in between. The CDR3 DNA is TGTGCCAGCTCACCCCGAGAGGTCCCAGATACGCAGTATTTT. Its protein is CASSPREVPDTQYF.

The chain recombines TRBV6-5 with TRBJ1-5, with D possibly being TRBD1 (5 bases). V gave up 2 bases and J gave up 1 base, with 6 bases separating them. The germline V gene encodes CDR1 MNHEY and CDR2 SVGAGI. The length of the CDR3 is 14 residues. The CDR3 DNA is TGTGCCAGCAGTTACGACAGCAGCAATCAGCCCCAGCATTTT. It yields the protein CASSYDSSNQPQHF.

The chain joins TRBV15 to TRBJ1-2, with D unclear. Germline V gene lookup returns CDR1 LNHNV and CDR2 YYDKDF (reference sequence). Trimming took off 0 bases at V and 0 bases at J, with 11 bases between the two ends. CDR3 size: 16 residues. The chain's CDR3 is CATSRDQHPTNYGYTF. The CDR3 DNA reads TGTGCCACCAGCAGAGATCAACACCCGACTAACTATGGCTACACCTTC.

The V call is TRBV5-8, the J call TRBJ2-2; 7 bases fit TRBD1. Per the germline V gene, CDR1 is SGHTS and CDR2 is YDEGEE. V trimming: 2 bases; J trimming: 2 bases; junction bases outside the gene matches: 9. The CDR3 consists of 17 residues. CDR3 in DNA: TGTGCCAGCAGCTTAGGGACCGGGACAGACAACACCGGGGAGCTGTTTTTT. It codes for CASSLGTGTDNTGELFF.

CDR3 coding DNA: TGTGCCAGCAGCCTGGGTGGCCTAGCGGGAGCCTACGAGCAGTACTTC. As protein: CASSLGGLAGAYEQYF. The chain is built from TRBV5-4 and TRBJ2-5; 10 nucleotides match TRBD2. The end of the DNA fits TRBJ2-7 better, so the J call may be wrong. The CDR3 totals 16 residues. The V gene's germline CDR1 is SGHNT and CDR2 YYREEE (reference sequence).

J is TRBJ1-1 and V is TRBV5-8; 8 positions agree with TRBD1. CDR3 length: 15 residues. J lost 3 bases, V lost 3 bases, and 7 bases had no gene match. Germline CDR1 SGHTS, CDR2 YDEGEE. CDR3 in amino acids: CASSYETGADTEAFF. The DNA of the CDR3 is TGTGCCAGCAGCTACGAGACAGGGGCTGACACTGAAGCTTTCTTT.

This clone was observed a few times. The V and J genes are TRBV5-1 and TRBJ1-1; 9 nucleotides align to TRBD1. CDR3 length: 13 amino acids. CDR1 and CDR2 from the germline V gene are SGHRS and YFSETQ. V shed 5 bases, J shed 4 bases, and the junction held 3 bases outside the gene matches. The CDR3 reads CASRETGGTEAFF. The CDR3 nucleotides are TGCGCCAGCAGAGAGACAGGGGGCACTGAAGCTTTCTTT. The variable domain in full, completed from reference TRBV5-1 and TRBJ1-1, reads KAGVTQTPRYLIKTRGQQVTLSCSPISGHRSVSWYQQTPGQGLQFLFEYFSETQRNKGNFPGRFSGRQFSNSRSEMNVSTLELGDSALYLCASRETGGTEAFFGQGTRLTVV.

The chain has TRBV7-2 and TRBJ1-4; TRBD1 matches 9 bases. Germline V CDR1 and CDR2: SGHTA, FQGNSA. This CDR3 comprises 14 residues. The V and J ends lost 4 bases and 10 bases, in that order; junction bases with no gene match: 7. CDR3 sequence: CASSSGTGRVKLFF. CDR3 DNA sequence: TGTGCCAGCAGCTCAGGGACAGGGAGGGTAAAACTGTTTTTT.

The chain combines TRBV7-2 with TRBJ2-7; possibly TRBD2 for D (6 bases). CDR1 is SGHTA, CDR2 FQGNSA, per germline. V lost 1 base and J lost 0, with 10 bases in between. The CDR3 runs 15 residues. The CDR3 DNA sequence: TGTGCCAGCAGCTTAGTTGGGGGGTCCTCCTACGAGCAGTACTTC. This encodes CASSLVGGSSYEQYF.